Listed below are T cell receptor beta chains from one sample, sequenced in a study of Ad26.COV2.S vaccination and SARS-CoV-2 variants. Data came from immunoSEQ multiplex PCR; TCRdb stores just in-frame clones and leaves some out. The data contain hundreds of thousands of clones, more than 75% of them singletons. Sequencing used peripheral blood, obtained in a trial of Ad26.COV2.S vaccine versus placebo. The receptors were gathered from a person between 18 and 65 years old who received the Ad26.COV2.S COVID-19 vaccine or a placebo. Each CDR3 is given with its conserved first and last residue. D genes are given only for firm matches. A clone size is listed for some rows: how often the clone was seen (once, few, many), or a class if it is expanded.

TRBJ2-7	NA	NA	TRBV5-1	CASSSKGQSYEQYF	TGCGCCAGCAGCTCGAAAGGACAGTCCTACGAGCAGTACTTC
TRBJ1-1	NA	NA	TRBV5-8	CASSSPLPNTEAFF	TGTGCCAGCAGCTCCCCCCTCCCGAACACTGAAGCTTTCTTT
TRBJ2-7	NA	NA	TRBV5-1	CASSWTTDSYEQYF	TGCGCCAGCAGCTGGACGACAGACAGCTACGAGCAGTACTTC
TRBJ2-3	NA	NA	TRBV29-1	CSAPAPGGYTQYF	TGCAGCGCCCCTGCCCCGGGCGGGTATACGCAGTATTTT
TRBJ1-3	NA	TRBD1	TRBV5-6	CASSSTYRGQGNTIYF	TGTGCCAGCAGCTCGACCTACAGGGGGCAGGGAAACACCATATATTTT
TRBJ2-7	NA	NA	TRBV6-5	CASRPGLPRHEQYF	TGTGCCAGCAGACCGGGACTCCCACGGCACGAGCAGTACTTC
TRBJ1-2	NA	NA	TRBV4-3	CASSQFSQAYPNYGYTF	TGCGCCAGCAGCCAATTTTCACAGGCTTACCCTAACTATGGCTACACCTTC
TRBJ2-7	once	NA	TRBV5-1	CASSLVTGNDYEQYF	TGCGCCAGCAGCTTGGTAACCGGGAATGACTACGAGCAGTACTTC
TRBJ2-1	once	NA	TRBV6-5	CASSYSWRGDEQFF	TGTGCCAGCAGTTACTCTTGGCGGGGTGATGAGCAGTTCTTC
TRBJ1-4	once	NA	TRBV9	CASSVLPGVSNEKLFF	TGTGCCAGCAGCGTACTTCCGGGCGTATCTAATGAAAAACTGTTTTTT
TRBJ2-3	NA	NA	TRBV7-8	CASSPNTDTQYF	TGTGCCAGCAGCCCAAACACAGATACGCAGTATTTT
TRBJ2-5	NA	TRBD1	TRBV5-6	CASSWGQIQETQYF	TGTGCCAGCAGCTGGGGACAGATCCAAGAGACCCAGTACTTC
TRBJ1-2	NA	TRBD1	TRBV7-9	CASSYTGGKSTYGYTF	TGTGCCAGCAGCTACACAGGGGGTAAAAGTACCTATGGCTACACCTTC
TRBJ2-7	NA	NA	TRBV2	CASRSMGDEQYF	TGTGCCAGCAGATCGATGGGGGACGAGCAGTACTTC
TRBJ2-3	once	NA	TRBV6-2/TRBV6-3	CASSPARGDTQYF	TGTGCCAGCAGCCCGGCGCGGGGAGATACGCAGTATTTT
TRBJ1-1	NA	NA	TRBV7-9	CASSLFYGAGDGTEAFF	TGTGCCAGCAGTTTATTTTACGGGGCAGGGGATGGCACTGAAGCTTTCTTT
TRBJ2-7	NA	NA	TRBV11-3	CASSPRGQSYEQYF	TGTGCCAGCAGCCCCCGAGGACAGTCCTACGAGCAGTACTTC
TRBJ1-6	NA	NA	TRBV7-2	CASSLGTAFNSPLHF	TGTGCCAGCAGCTTAGGGACAGCTTTTAATTCACCCCTCCACTTT
TRBJ2-5	NA	NA	TRBV30	CAWSVLETQYF	TGTGCCTGGAGTGTCCTAGAGACCCAGTACTTC
TRBJ1-1	NA	NA	TRBV10-3	CAISEDPRSTEAFF	TGTGCCATCAGTGAGGATCCACGGAGCACTGAAGCTTTCTTT